This T cell receptor beta chain stems from a study of CD8+CD57+ T cells in acquired aplastic anemia. Genomic DNA, serving as template, underwent TCR beta VDJ and CDR3 profiling. TCRdb re-analysed the reads in MiXCR, keeping a single row per CDR3 protein. The data contain 310,000 or so distinct CDR3 sequences, 56% of them singletons. V was shortened by 2 bases and J by 4 bases, with 17 bases between the two germline ends. The CDR3 has 16 amino acids. Germline CDR1 and CDR2: SGHTA and FQGNSA. This clonotype was recorded only once. Individuals selected for sequencing had exhibited CD8+CD57+ cell expansion on flow cytometry.

The chain carries TRBV7-2 and TRBJ1-2; no reliable D call. The TCR originated in a human donor with aplastic anemia. The sequencing input was sorted CD4+, CD8+, or CD8+CD57+ T cells (not recorded which) from PBMCs. This chain's CDR3 is CASSLIKAPLGYGYTF. Written as DNA, the CDR3 is TGTGCCAGCAGCTTAATCAAGGCTCCCCTGGGCTATGGCTACACCTTC.